A single sample is the source of the 29 T cell receptor beta chains below, sequenced in a study of vaccination and CD4 T cells after COVID-19. Researchers used the Oncomine TCR Beta short-read assay to sequence DNA from cultured CD4+ T cells. TCRdb processed the PCR reads anew with MiXCR; each CDR3 protein has one entry. The table shows around 16,000 distinct CDR3 sequences, with roughly two thirds occurring only once. Their specific antigens are unknown. The treatment is: approximately nine-day PBMC culture with coronavirus spike peptide pools or control peptides (ViraFEST assay). Sequenced input: CD4+ T cells from blood, cultured in vitro. These receptors were collected from a human donor who had recovered from COVID-19.

This sequence joins TRBV20-1 and TRBJ2-1; 8 bases fit TRBD2. Trimming at V came to 3 bases and at J to 7 bases, leaving 2 bases not matched to a gene. Germline V gives CDR1 DFQATT, CDR2 SNEGSKA (reference sequence). The CDR3 has 12 residues. In DNA form, the CDR3 reads TGCAGTGCTAGCGGGAGGGCGAATGAGCAGTTCTTC. Translating it yields CSASGRANEQFF.

Here the CDR3 reads CASSFPRDRGIPSYEQYF. The CDR3 nucleotides are TGTGCCAGCAGTTTCCCACGGGACAGGGGGATACCAAGCTACGAGCAGTACTTC. V and J are TRBV2 and TRBJ2-7; 11 nucleotides match TRBD1. Germline V gene lookup returns CDR1 SNHLY and CDR2 FYNNEI. J gave up 3 bases and V 5 bases, and 15 bases lay outside the gene matches. The CDR3 is 18 residues long.

This rearrangement joins TRBV6-1 to TRBJ2-7, with D perhaps assigned TRBD1 or TRBD2 (5 bases each). Germline assignment: CDR1 MNHNS and CDR2 SASEGT. V was trimmed by 6 bases and J by 0 bases, leaving 15 bases between them. This CDR3 comprises 15 residues. The CDR3 loop reads CASRLQGRTSYEQYF. CDR3 in DNA: TGTGCCAGCAGACTCCAGGGACGGACCTCCTACGAGCAGTACTTC.

This clonotype was seen only a few times. The V gene is TRBV10-3, the J gene TRBJ2-1, with TRBD2 as a possible D gene (5 bases). CDR1 and CDR2 from the germline V gene are ENHRY and SYGVKD. The V and J ends lost 0 bases and 4 bases respectively, with 25 bases between them. There are 20 residues in the CDR3. The CDR3 DNA follows: TGTGCCATCAGTGAGTCGACTCCGTCAGGTGCCGGACTTCGTTACAATGAGCAGTTCTTC. Amino acids: CAISESTPSGAGLRYNEQFF.

Of note for this clonotype: Because the CDR3's place on the DNA is in doubt, the DNA is left out and the CDR3 is given as listed by TCRdb. This chain links TRBV7-9 with TRBJ1-1; the DNA was not used to check the table's D call, TRBD1. Germline V CDR1 and CDR2: SEHNR, FQNEAQ (reference sequence). Ends included, the CDR3 has 24 residues. CDR3 loop: CASTNQTSMYLCASGLGQGPEAFF.

The chain recombines TRBV7-2 with TRBJ2-6; the match to TRBD1 covers 7 bases. V was pared by 3 bases and J by 4 bases, with 3 bases of the junction left unmatched. The CDR3 length is 15 residues. Per germline, CDR1 SGHTA and CDR2 FQGNSA. This CDR3 is CASSFRQGGANVLTF. Written as DNA, the CDR3 is TGTGCCAGCAGCTTTAGACAGGGCGGGGCCAACGTCCTGACTTTC.

The chain links TRBV7-9 to TRBJ1-3, with TRBD1 as a possible D gene (6 bases). The germline V gene has CDR1 SEHNR and CDR2 FQNEAQ (reference sequence). V was clipped by 5 bases and J by 3 bases, with 11 bases between them. This CDR3 has 14 amino acids. The CDR3 protein is CASSLQGIGNTIYF. DNA of the CDR3: TGTGCCAGCAGCCTCCAGGGGATTGGAAACACCATATATTTT.

The rearrangement joins TRBV6-1 to TRBJ2-1; D is perhaps TRBD1 (6 bases). Germline V gives CDR1 MNHNS, CDR2 SASEGT. Trimming removed 8 bases at V and 6 bases at J, with 14 bases between. This CDR3 contains 13 residues. The CDR3 sequence: CASPKDSSNEQFF. Here the CDR3 DNA reads TGTGCCAGCCCCAAGGACAGTTCCAATGAGCAGTTCTTC.

The chain is built from TRBV6-1 and TRBJ1-4; 7 nucleotides agree with TRBD1. This CDR3 contains 16 residues. V shed 7 bases and J 7 bases; nucleotides not matched to a gene: 15. The germline CDR1 and CDR2 sequences are MNHNS and SASEGT. The CDR3 here is CASTPVQGGRGEKLFF. In DNA, the CDR3 is TGTGCCAGCACCCCTGTACAAGGGGGCCGAGGTGAAAAACTGTTTTTT.

The chain links TRBV19 to TRBJ1-5; D uncertain. In germline, CDR1 is LNHDA, CDR2 SQIVND (reference sequence). This CDR3 comprises 16 residues. Trimming pared 4 bases from V and 0 bases from J, leaving 13 bases between. The CDR3 here is CASSKPQTYSNQPQHF. The CDR3 DNA is TGTGCCAGTAGTAAGCCTCAGACCTATAGCAATCAGCCCCAGCATTTT.

The chain is built from TRBV7-2 and TRBJ2-5, with D tentatively TRBD1 (6 bases). CDR1 and CDR2 (germline): SGHTA, FQGNSA. Between the trimmed V and J ends, which lost 8 bases and 5 bases, there was a span of 18 bases. The CDR3 is 14 amino acids. In DNA, the CDR3 is TGTGCCAGCGGCTCCGGGACACCCACTGAGACCCAGTACTTC. This sequence encodes CASGSGTPTETQYF.

This clonotype appeared a few times. The chain is built from TRBV5-4 and TRBJ1-1; D uncertain. Germline CDR1 SGHNT, CDR2 YYREEE (reference sequence). V was shortened by 0 bases and J by 4 bases, with 7 bases between the two germline ends. This CDR3 has 13 residues. The chain's CDR3 is CASSLDSPTEAFF. The CDR3 bases are TGTGCCAGCAGCTTGGATAGCCCCACTGAAGCTTTCTTT.

The chain employs TRBV7-2 and TRBJ1-3, with 8 nucleotides matching TRBD1. Germline-derived CDR1 and CDR2 are SGHTA and FQGNSA. The CDR3 runs 14 residues. Germline trimming cut 5 bases from V and 5 bases from J; bases unmatched to any gene: 5. CDR3 nucleotide sequence: TGTGCCAGCAGCCTAGGACAGGGAAGAAACACCATATATTTT. Translating gives CASSLGQGRNTIYF.

This clonotype was seen a handful of times. The chain has TRBV19 and TRBJ1-5, with 7 bases lining up with TRBD1. Germline CDR1 is LNHDA and CDR2 is SQIVND (reference sequence). V gave up 5 bases and J gave up 5 bases; unmatched junction bases: 9. The CDR3 spans 15 residues. Written as DNA, the CDR3 is TGTGCCAGTAGTGTGACAGGGAGGGCTTATCAGCCCCAGCATTTT. Encoded protein: CASSVTGRAYQPQHF.

The gene calls are TRBV6-5 and TRBJ1-6; D possibly corresponds to TRBD1 (5 bases). The CDR3 contains 15 residues. Between the trimmed V and J ends, which lost 0 bases and 7 bases, there was a span of 10 bases. Germline values: CDR1 MNHEY, CDR2 SVGAGI. In DNA, the CDR3 is TGTGCCAGCAGTTACTCAGGAGGGGACAATTCACCCCTCCACTTT. It specifies CASSYSGGDNSPLHF.

The chain carries TRBV6-1 and TRBJ1-6; D is uncertain. The CDR3 contains 12 residues. Germline V gene sequence: CDR1 MNHNS, CDR2 SASEGT. With 8 bases removed from V and 10 bases from J, the gap between germline ends came to 12 bases. The CDR3 DNA reads as TGTGCCAGCGGGAGAGCAACCTCACCCCTCCACTTT. This encodes CASGRATSPLHF.

V is TRBV5-1 and J is TRBJ2-3; no reliable D call. The V gene lost 0 bases and the J gene lost 9 bases, with 17 bases spanning the gap. This CDR3 has 15 amino acids. CDR1 and CDR2 (germline): SGHRS, YFSETQ. This CDR3 is CASSLESYSINTQYF. The CDR3 DNA sequence: TGCGCCAGCAGCTTGGAAAGCTACTCCATTAACACGCAGTATTTT.

The V call is TRBV10-2, the J call TRBJ2-7, with D maybe TRBD1 (6 bases). The CDR3 totals 13 residues. The germline V gene has CDR1 WSHSY and CDR2 SAAADI. With 6 bases removed from V and 6 bases from J, the gap between germline ends came to 15 bases. The CDR3 DNA reads as TGCGCCAGCAGCGGGACATACGCCGGCGAGCAGTACTTC. This codes for CASSGTYAGEQYF.

This clonotype has just a few counts. V usage is TRBV28 and J usage is TRBJ2-3; D ambiguous. The CDR3 is 13 amino acids. The germline V and J ends were trimmed by 4 bases and 0 bases, with 5 bases remaining between them. CDR1 and CDR2 (germline): MDHEN, SYDVKM. The CDR3 spells CASSSYSTDTQYF. CDR3 sequence (DNA): TGTGCCAGCAGTTCCTATAGCACAGATACGCAGTATTTT.

The chain employs TRBV19 and TRBJ2-2; 8 bases match TRBD1. Germline V lookup: CDR1 LNHDA, CDR2 SQIVND (reference sequence). The CDR3 has 15 amino acids. Losses at the gene ends were 6 bases for V and 4 bases for J; bases not matched to a gene: 7. In DNA form, the CDR3 reads TGTGCCAGTAGGGACAGGGTAGTTGGCACCGGGGAGCTGTTTTTT. Protein: CASRDRVVGTGELFF. Looking up the rest from reference TRBV19 and TRBJ2-2 gives the full variable domain: DGGITQSPKYLFRKEGQNVTLSCEQNLNHDAMYWYRQDPGQGLRLIYYSQIVNDFQKGDIAEGYSVSREKKESFPLTVTSAQKNPTAFYLCASRDRVVGTGELFFGEGSRLTVL.

This clonotype appeared a few times. The rearrangement uses TRBV20-1 and TRBJ1-3; no definite D call. The CDR3 is 11 amino acids. Germline V gives CDR1 DFQATT, CDR2 SNEGSKA (reference sequence). Trimming removed 2 bases from V and 3 bases from J, with 2 bases in between. For the CDR3, the DNA is TGCAGTGCTAGAAATGGAAACACCATATATTTT. Protein product: CSARNGNTIYF.

The chain employs TRBV7-8 and TRBJ2-3, with 8 bases matching TRBD2. The CDR3 loop spans 17 amino acids. Trimming cost V 5 bases and J 1 base; bases outside gene matches: 11. Germline V gene sequence: CDR1 SGHVS, CDR2 FQNEAQ. Here the CDR3 DNA reads TGTGCCAGCAGCCCAGAGCGGGGGCCTAGACGCACAGATACGCAGTATTTT. Protein sequence: CASSPERGPRRTDTQYF.

The chain uses TRBV20-1 and TRBJ2-3; 8 positions agree with TRBD2. J was trimmed by 2 bases and V by 3 bases; bases with no gene match: 4. Germline-derived CDR1 and CDR2 are DFQATT and SNEGSKA (reference sequence). CDR3 length equals 14 residues. CDR3 coding DNA: TGCAGTGCTAGTCCAGCGGGAGACACAGATACGCAGTATTTT. Its protein product is CSASPAGDTDTQYF.

There are a few counts of this clonotype. The CDR3 nucleotides are TGTGCCAGCAGTTACTCGATTCAGGGAGGCTATGGCTACACCTTC. Amino acid sequence: CASSYSIQGGYGYTF. The chain uses TRBV6-5 and TRBJ1-2; D perhaps matches TRBD1 (5 bases). This CDR3 contains 15 residues. CDR1 and CDR2 (germline): MNHEY, SVGAGI. V lost 0 bases to trimming and J lost 4 bases, with 12 bases between them.

The rearrangement joins TRBV12-3 or TRBV12-4 to TRBJ2-5, with D maybe TRBD2 (6 bases). The CDR3 is 15 amino acids. Trimming cost V 0 bases and J 5 bases, with 13 bases left between them. The CDR3 DNA follows: TGTGCCAGCAGTTTAGCGGGACTTGGGATGGAGACCCAGTACTTC. It is translated as CASSLAGLGMETQYF.

This clonotype showed up just once. One junction end disagrees with the germline gene, perhaps due to a read error. This CDR3 is CASSQAGTLNYGYTF. The CDR3 nucleotides read TGCGCCAGCAGCCAAGCCGGGACATTAAACTATGGCTACACCTTC. This chain links TRBV7-2 with TRBJ1-2; D might be TRBD1 (6 bases). From germline, CDR1 is SGHTA and CDR2 FQGNSA. The CDR3 has 15 residues.

The rearrangement uses TRBV5-4 and TRBJ1-2, with D unresolved. Deletions cut 5 bases from V and 4 bases from J, with 15 bases between. The V gene's germline CDR1 is SGHNT and CDR2 YYREEE (reference sequence). The CDR3 extends over 14 amino acids. This CDR3 reads CASSPTGSPYGYTF. The CDR3 DNA reads as TGTGCCAGCAGTCCCACGGGCAGCCCCTATGGCTACACCTTC.

This sequence joins TRBV28 and TRBJ1-4; no reliable D call. The CDR3 sequence is 12 residues long. Germline assignment: CDR1 MDHEN and CDR2 SYDVKM. The V end was cut by 2 bases, the J end by 8 bases, with 6 bases between. CDR3 region: CASSLVREKLFF. CDR3 DNA sequence: TGTGCCAGCAGTTTAGTCCGGGAAAAACTGTTTTTT.

This chain uses TRBV28 with TRBJ1-5; possible D gene TRBD1, 5 bases. Germline lookup yields CDR1 MDHEN and CDR2 SYDVKM. Trimming took off 6 bases at V and 2 bases at J, with 14 bases between the two ends. This CDR3 comprises 15 residues. In DNA, the CDR3 is TGTGCCAGCAGCTACGGGGGGGATCGCAATCAGCCCCAGCATTTT. Translated: CASSYGGDRNQPQHF.